What follows are 23 T cell receptor beta chains derived from one specimen sequenced in a study of blood T cell repertoires in COVID-19. Generated by immunoSEQ multiplex PCR, the TCRdb table keeps only in-frame clones and is missing some. The sample contains about 74,000 clones, about four fifths of which appear only once. What was sequenced was peripheral blood. Receptors were obtained from a man aged 70-80 years with acute or convalescent COVID-19.

This clone was detected only once. V gene TRBV4-3 combines with J gene TRBJ2-2, with 7 bases aligning to TRBD1. The CDR3 runs 17 residues. J was trimmed by 4 bases and V by 0 bases; bases with no gene match: 8. Germline V gives CDR1 LGHNA, CDR2 YSLEER. In DNA form, the CDR3 reads TGCGCCAGCAGCCAAGAGGGGCGGGCAGGGGGCACCGGGGAGCTGTTTTTT. Translating gives CASSQEGRAGGTGELFF.

The chain uses TRBV12-3 or TRBV12-4 and TRBJ1-2; D is perhaps TRBD1 (5 bases). Trimming shortened V by 7 bases and J by 8 bases, and 17 bases separated the two germline ends. The CDR3 spans 13 residues. The CDR3 region has the DNA TGTGCCAGCACCTACCGGGGACTGGGAGGCTACACCTTC. Its protein is CASTYRGLGGYTF.

The chain carries TRBV7-2 and TRBJ2-7; 12 bases agree with TRBD2. V was pared by 5 bases and J by 7 bases, with 9 bases of the junction left unmatched. This CDR3 spans 15 amino acids. Germline CDR1 is SGHTA and CDR2 is FQGNSA. This chain's CDR3 is CASSPRLAGGREQYF. In nucleotides, the CDR3 is TGTGCCAGCAGCCCCCGGCTAGCGGGGGGGCGGGAGCAGTACTTC. The whole variable domain, filled in from reference TRBV7-2 and TRBJ2-7, reads GAGVSQSPSNKVTEKGKDVELRCDPISGHTALYWYRQSLGQGLEFLIYFQGNSAPDKSGLPSDRFSAERTGGSVSTLTIQRTQQEDSAVYLCASSPRLAGGREQYFGPGTRLTVT.

This chain connects TRBV28 to TRBJ2-5; 7 nucleotides match TRBD2. Germline loops: CDR1 MDHEN, CDR2 SYDVKM. With 7 bases clipped from V and 3 bases from J, the junction kept 8 bases outside the gene matches. The CDR3 covers 14 residues. The CDR3 nucleotides read TGTGCCAGCACCCGCTGGGGGGGGGAAGAGACCCAGTACTTC. Residues: CASTRWGGEETQYF.

CDR3 sequence reads: CASSGGEDTGELFF. The CDR3 region has the DNA TGTGCCAGCAGCGGGGGAGAAGACACCGGGGAGCTGTTTTTT. The chain carries TRBV6-5 and TRBJ2-2; TRBD2 is a possible D gene (6 bases). The CDR3 runs 14 residues. V lost 6 bases and J 3 bases, leaving 11 bases between the germline ends. Germline V lookup: CDR1 MNHEY, CDR2 SVGAGI.

The V call is TRBV5-8, the J call TRBJ2-3; unclear D gene. V lost 4 bases, J lost 0 bases, and 24 bases lay in between. The CDR3 covers 19 residues. The germline CDR1 and CDR2 sequences are SGHTS and YDEGEE. CDR3: CASSQVPRLPRPSTDTQYF. The CDR3 DNA follows: TGTGCCAGCAGCCAAGTCCCGAGACTCCCGCGGCCTAGCACAGATACGCAGTATTTT.

This chain connects TRBV4-1 to TRBJ2-3; 9 nucleotides line up with TRBD1. V lost 5 bases, J lost 5 bases, and 2 bases stayed unmatched. This CDR3 is built from 13 residues. Germline V gives CDR1 MGHRA, CDR2 YSYEKL. The CDR3 DNA sequence: TGCGCCAGCAGCACGGACAGGGGAGATACGCAGTATTTT. Translating gives CASSTDRGDTQYF.

The V call is TRBV7-3, the J call TRBJ2-1, with 8 bases lining up with TRBD2. The CDR3 totals 18 residues. The germline CDR1 and CDR2 sequences are SGHTA and FQGTGA. Germline trimming cut 5 bases from V and 5 bases from J; bases unmatched to any gene: 17. In DNA form, the CDR3 reads TGTGCCAGCAGCCAGACGTCACCCCGAGCTAGCGGGCACAATGAGCAGTTCTTC. Its translation: CASSQTSPRASGHNEQFF.

V and J are TRBV3-1 (or the pseudogene TRBV3-2) and TRBJ2-7, with 9 bases aligning to TRBD2. The CDR3 is 15 amino acids. Germline CDR1 reads LGHDT; CDR2 reads YNNKEL (reference sequence). Trimming removed 4 bases from V and 1 base from J; junction bases left unmatched: 5. The CDR3 here is CASSLFSGGSYEQYF. The CDR3 DNA follows: TGTGCCAGCAGCCTTTTTAGCGGGGGATCCTACGAGCAGTACTTC.

J is TRBJ2-1 and V is TRBV7-3; no reliable D call. Deletions cut 6 bases from V and 0 bases from J, with 12 bases between. Germline V lookup: CDR1 SGHTA, CDR2 FQGTGA. The CDR3 has 15 residues. The CDR3, as DNA: TGTGCCAGCAGTCCGACTTTTCTCTCCTACAATGAGCAGTTCTTC. It specifies CASSPTFLSYNEQFF.

This chain uses TRBV5-1 with TRBJ1-4, with D possibly matching TRBD1 (6 bases). Per germline, CDR1 SGHRS and CDR2 YFSETQ. V lost 4 bases and J 7 bases, leaving 20 bases between the germline ends. The CDR3 has 16 residues. The CDR3 here is CASSEGTSGWGEKLFF. In DNA, the CDR3 is TGCGCCAGCAGCGAGGGGACATCCGGCTGGGGTGAAAAACTGTTTTTT.

This clone has only a few counts. The rearrangement links TRBV18 to TRBJ1-5; D is undetermined. The germline CDR1 and CDR2 sequences are KGHSH and LQKENI. The CDR3 totals 14 residues. The V and J ends lost 5 bases and 5 bases respectively, with 13 bases between them. CDR3 in DNA: TGTGCCAGCTCAAGTTGGGAGGTAGATCAGCCCCAGCATTTT. Translated, it gives CASSSWEVDQPQHF.

This clone was detected only a few times. This chain links TRBV28 with TRBJ1-5; possible D gene TRBD1, 5 bases. V dropped 2 bases and J dropped 9 bases, with 11 bases sitting between them. CDR3 size: 13 residues. The V gene's germline CDR1 is MDHEN and CDR2 SYDVKM. The chain's CDR3 is CASSLGAQGPQHF. The CDR3 bases are TGTGCCAGCAGTTTAGGGGCCCAGGGGCCCCAGCATTTT.

The chain recombines TRBV16 with TRBJ2-5, with a weak D call TRBD1 (6 bases). Germline assignment: CDR1 KGHSY and CDR2 FQNENV. The CDR3 runs to 15 residues. The V and J ends lost 7 bases and 5 bases respectively, with 20 bases between them. The CDR3 DNA follows: TGTGCCAGCACCAAGAGGGGGTATGAGATGGAGACCCAGTACTTC. This encodes CASTKRGYEMETQYF.

This clone is medium-sized by share. The chain recombines TRBV3-1 (or the pseudogene TRBV3-2) with TRBJ1-1, with D possibly being TRBD1 (5 bases). V was pared by 0 bases and J by 5 bases, with 7 bases between. Germline-derived CDR1 and CDR2 are LGHDT and YNNKEL (reference sequence). CDR3 length: 13 amino acids. DNA of the CDR3: TGTGCCAGCAGCCAAGATGGGGGGACTGAAGCTTTCTTT. Its protein product is CASSQDGGTEAFF.

The rearrangement joins TRBV3-1 (or the pseudogene TRBV3-2) to TRBJ1-6; TRBD1 matches at 7 bases. This CDR3 spans 14 amino acids. CDR1 and CDR2 (germline): LGHDT, YNNKEL (reference sequence). J was trimmed by 7 bases and V by 8 bases; bases with no gene match: 8. The CDR3 nucleotides read TGTGCCAGCGCCCCGGGACAGAACAATTCACCCCTCCACTTT. Translation: CASAPGQNNSPLHF.

This chain links TRBV11-1 with TRBJ2-2; D not certain. The CDR3 is 15 amino acids. CDR1 is SGHAT and CDR2 is FQDESV in the germline V gene (reference sequence). Trimming cost V 5 bases and J 8 bases, with 18 bases left between them. The CDR3 is CASSPMWAKTGELFF. Here the CDR3 DNA reads TGTGCCAGCAGCCCAATGTGGGCCAAGACAGGGGAGCTGTTTTTT.

As DNA, the CDR3 is TGTGCCAGCAGCCAAAGCCCAGGTAGCAATCAGCCCCAGCATTTT. As protein: CASSQSPGSNQPQHF. The chain is built from TRBV3-1 (or the pseudogene TRBV3-2) and TRBJ1-5, with unresolved D. V lost 2 bases and J lost 0, with 8 bases in between. Germline V gene data show CDR1 as LGHDT and CDR2 as YNNKEL (reference sequence). The CDR3 extends over 15 amino acids.

J is TRBJ1-2 and V is TRBV27; 9 bases agree with TRBD1. V shed 5 bases and J 6 bases; nucleotides not matched to a gene: 10. Germline V CDR1 and CDR2: MNHEY, SMNVEV (reference sequence). The length of the CDR3 is 15 residues. CDR3 loop: CASSQYRGQGDGYTF. For the CDR3, the DNA is TGTGCCAGCAGTCAATACAGGGGGCAAGGGGATGGCTACACCTTC.

As regards this clone: Its ends do not fully match the called genes, so a read error is possible. This chain links TRBV5-1 with TRBJ1-1; maybe TRBD1 (6 bases). In germline, CDR1 is SGHRS, CDR2 YFSETQ. The CDR3 consists of 14 residues. CDR3 residues: CASSFQLRDTEAFF. The CDR3 nucleotides read TGCGCCAGCAGCTTCCAACTCCGGGACACCGAAGCTTTCTTT.

This sequence joins TRBV7-8 and TRBJ2-1; TRBD2 matches 8 bases. J was trimmed by 8 bases and V by 2 bases; bases with no gene match: 11. Germline V lookup: CDR1 SGHVS, CDR2 FQNEAQ. CDR3 length: 16 amino acids. The CDR3 spells CASSLRTSGSRDEQFF. The CDR3 DNA is TGTGCCAGCAGCTTAAGGACCAGCGGGAGCCGGGATGAGCAGTTCTTC.

The chain employs TRBV6-5 and TRBJ1-2, with 7 bases matching TRBD1. This CDR3 has 13 amino acids. The V and J ends lost 2 bases and 6 bases, in that order; junction bases with no gene match: 3. Germline CDR1 reads MNHEY; CDR2 reads SVGAGI. The CDR3 nucleotides are TGTGCCAGCAGTTACCCTCAGGGGGATGGCTACACCTTC. It codes for CASSYPQGDGYTF.

The rearrangement links TRBV18 to TRBJ2-5; 11 nucleotides match TRBD2. Germline CDR1 reads KGHSH; CDR2 reads LQKENI. The CDR3 runs 16 residues. V gave up 3 bases and J gave up 1 base; unmatched junction bases: 4. The CDR3 sequence is CASSPLAGGLQETQYF. The CDR3 DNA sequence: TGTGCCAGCTCACCCCTAGCGGGGGGCCTCCAAGAGACCCAGTACTTC.